The 30 T cell receptor beta chains listed next were all sequenced from one sample in a study of T cell responses to AZD1222 COVID-19 vaccine. Measured with immunoSEQ multiplex PCR; TCRdb has only the in-frame clones, and not every one. The sample has fewer than 150,000 clones, about 90% seen once. This material consisted of peripheral blood, taken on day 0 of AZD1222 vaccination. The receptors shown here come from an adult in good health.

This clone has a single count. This CDR3 is CASSQNSDSYNEQFF. The CDR3, as DNA: TGTGCCAGCAGCCAAAATTCGGACAGTTACAATGAGCAGTTCTTC. The genes are TRBV4-2 and TRBJ2-1; possibly TRBD1 for D (6 bases). This CDR3 has 15 amino acids. CDR1 and CDR2 (germline): LGHNA, YNFKEQ. V lost 2 bases and J 4 bases, leaving 12 bases between the germline ends.

This rearrangement joins TRBV11-2 to TRBJ2-2; D remains unclear. With 8 bases removed from V and 5 bases from J, the gap between germline ends came to 9 bases. Germline V CDR1 and CDR2: SGHAT, FQNNGV. This CDR3 region has 12 residues. DNA of the CDR3: TGTGCCAGCGATGCCGGGACCGGGGAGCTGTTTTTT. Translated, it gives CASDAGTGELFF.

V and J are TRBV7-8 and TRBJ2-5; the match to TRBD2 covers 7 bases. V shed 5 bases, J shed 7 bases, and the junction held 28 bases outside the gene matches. Per the germline V gene, CDR1 is SGHVS and CDR2 is FQNEAQ. The CDR3 sequence is 20 residues long. Here the CDR3 DNA reads TGTGCCAGCAGCCAAAGAAGACCATTGACTAGCCAATCGAGCGGAGGGACCCAGTACTTC. Its translation: CASSQRRPLTSQSSGGTQYF.

The CDR3 nucleotides read TGTGCCAGCAGCTCTAAGAGGAGTTCCTACGAGCAGTACTTC. Encoded protein: CASSSKRSSYEQYF. The rearrangement links TRBV5-4 to TRBJ2-7, with no clear D. Trimming removed 3 bases at V and 1 base at J, with 11 bases between. Germline values: CDR1 SGHNT, CDR2 YYREEE (reference sequence). The CDR3 has 14 amino acids.

CDR3 bases: TGTGCCAGCAGTGAAGCGCTTCTGGCGGGGGGGCCAAAAGATACGCAGTATTTT. Its translation: CASSEALLAGGPKDTQYF. This rearrangement joins TRBV6-1 to TRBJ2-3; 9 bases map to TRBD2. The germline V gene has CDR1 MNHNS and CDR2 SASEGT. The V and J ends lost 0 bases and 5 bases, in that order; junction bases with no gene match: 12. The CDR3 has 18 amino acids.

This clone has more than one count but fewer than ten. The V and J genes are TRBV6-6 and TRBJ1-3; no clear D gene. Trimming stripped 2 bases from V and 4 bases from J, with 3 bases between. Germline V CDR1 and CDR2: MNHNY, SVGAGI (reference sequence). The CDR3 sequence is 12 residues long. CDR3 DNA sequence: TGTGCCAGCAGTTACGGGGGAAACACCATATATTTT. Translated: CASSYGGNTIYF.

V usage is TRBV2 and J usage is TRBJ1-1, with D unclear. Germline V CDR1 and CDR2: SNHLY, FYNNEI. The length of the CDR3 is 14 residues. The V gene lost 6 bases and the J gene lost 4 bases, with 15 bases spanning the gap. CDR3 bases: TGTGCCAGCAGCAGAGGCATAATGGGCACTGAAGCTTTCTTT. It is translated as CASSRGIMGTEAFF.

V is TRBV2 and J is TRBJ1-5; D might be TRBD1 (6 bases). V lost 7 bases to trimming and J lost 7 bases, with 17 bases between them. CDR3 length equals 14 residues. Germline V lookup: CDR1 SNHLY, CDR2 FYNNEI. CDR3 in amino acids: CASTGGGVGQPQHF. CDR3 in DNA: TGTGCCAGCACCGGAGGGGGGGTGGGGCAGCCCCAGCATTTT.

This chain joins TRBV5-6 and TRBJ1-2; 7 nucleotides line up with TRBD1. This CDR3 comprises 15 residues. V shed 0 bases and J 4 bases; nucleotides not matched to a gene: 6. The germline V gene has CDR1 SGHDT and CDR2 YYEEEE. The CDR3 reads CASSLGRRGPYGYTF. In DNA form, the CDR3 reads TGTGCCAGCAGCTTGGGGCGGAGGGGGCCCTATGGCTACACCTTC.

The rearrangement links TRBV19 to TRBJ2-1; tentatively, D is TRBD1 or TRBD2 (7 bases each). This CDR3 has 15 amino acids. V was pared by 5 bases and J by 2 bases, with 13 bases between. Germline CDR1 reads LNHDA; CDR2 reads SQIVND (reference sequence). Here the CDR3 reads CASSQTGRAYNEQFF. The CDR3 DNA reads as TGTGCCAGTAGTCAGACAGGGAGGGCCTACAATGAGCAGTTCTTC.

This clone was found once. The rearrangement uses TRBV5-4 and TRBJ2-1; no clear D. The CDR3 has 13 residues. Germline V lookup: CDR1 SGHNT, CDR2 YYREEE (reference sequence). The ends were cut back, 1 base at V and 9 bases at J, with 11 bases in the middle. CDR3 DNA: TGTGCCAGCAGCTTGAGTTTCGCCGGTGAGCAGTTCTTC. Translating gives CASSLSFAGEQFF.

By share, this clone ranks as large (0.1 to 1%). V is TRBV7-8 and J is TRBJ2-7; the D gene is possibly TRBD1 (5 bases). Germline-derived CDR1 and CDR2 are SGHVS and FQNEAQ. Trimming left V 5 bases short and J 4 bases short, with 18 bases between. This CDR3 contains 15 residues. CDR3 in amino acids: CASSQNQGPSYEQYF. In DNA form, the CDR3 reads TGTGCCAGCAGCCAAAACCAGGGTCCCTCGTACGAGCAGTACTTC.

Written as DNA, the CDR3 is TGTGCCAGCAGCTTAGCAGGGCGGAACACTGAAGCTTTCTTT. This translates into CASSLAGRNTEAFF. The rearrangement uses TRBV7-9 and TRBJ1-1; D is unclear. From germline, CDR1 is SEHNR and CDR2 FQNEAQ (reference sequence). CDR3 length: 14 residues. The V end lost 0 bases, the J end lost 1 base, and 6 bases lay between the germline ends.

This chain connects TRBV9 to TRBJ1-2, with 9 bases identical to TRBD1. CDR3 length equals 15 residues. Germline trimming cut 2 bases from V and 0 bases from J; bases unmatched to any gene: 2. Germline lookup yields CDR1 SGDLS and CDR2 YYNGEE. CDR3 loop: CASSVRDRANYGYTF. The CDR3 DNA reads as TGTGCCAGCAGCGTTAGGGACAGGGCTAACTATGGCTACACCTTC.

This chain links TRBV30 with TRBJ2-7; no clear D. V shed 3 bases and J shed 6 bases, with 9 bases lying between them. Germline V gene lookup returns CDR1 GTSNPN and CDR2 SVGIG (reference sequence). This CDR3 comprises 11 residues. Written as DNA, the CDR3 is TGTGCCTGGAGCGACCTTCGCGAGCAGTACTTC. Amino acids: CAWSDLREQYF.

V is TRBV19 and J is TRBJ1-5; D is possibly TRBD1 (6 bases). The V end lost 3 bases, the J end lost 9 bases, and 15 bases lay between the germline ends. Germline CDR1 reads LNHDA; CDR2 reads SQIVND (reference sequence). This CDR3 has 14 amino acids. As DNA, the CDR3 is TGTGCCAGTAGTATCGACGGGGGGCGCGGGCCCCAGCATTTT. It translates to CASSIDGGRGPQHF.

CDR3 region: CATSRASPHTGELFF. The CDR3 bases are TGTGCCACCAGCAGAGCCTCCCCGCACACCGGGGAGCTGTTTTTT. The chain joins TRBV15 to TRBJ2-2; D call uncertain. Germline V gives CDR1 LNHNV, CDR2 YYDKDF (reference sequence). Trimming shortened V by 1 base and J by 3 bases, and 9 bases separated the two germline ends. This CDR3 region has 15 residues.

The chain carries TRBV28 and TRBJ1-5, with 7 bases lining up with TRBD1. The CDR3 has 15 residues. Germline lookup yields CDR1 MDHEN and CDR2 SYDVKM. Losses at the gene ends were 5 bases for V and 1 base for J; bases not matched to a gene: 5. DNA of the CDR3: TGTGCCAGCAGTGTTGGACAGGCCAGCAATCAGCCCCAGCATTTT. Translated: CASSVGQASNQPQHF.

The chain employs TRBV5-5 and TRBJ1-5, with D hard to call. Germline V gene sequence: CDR1 SGHKS, CDR2 YYEKEE (reference sequence). The CDR3 length is 15 residues. V was trimmed by 2 bases and J by 0 bases, leaving 9 bases between them. The CDR3 loop is CASSFDGPSNQPQHF. For the CDR3, the DNA is TGTGCCAGCAGCTTCGACGGACCTAGCAATCAGCCCCAGCATTTT. The whole variable domain, filled in from reference TRBV5-5 and TRBJ1-5, reads DAGVTQSPTHLIKTRGQQVTLRCSPISGHKSVSWYQQVLGQGPQFIFQYYEKEERGRGNFPDRFSARQFPNYSSELNVNALLLGDSALYLCASSFDGPSNQPQHFGDGTRLSIL.

Points on this clone: Different DNA sequences within this sample yield the same CDR3. This rearrangement joins TRBV12-3 or TRBV12-4 to TRBJ1-2, with 8 bases matching TRBD1. The CDR3 is 13 residues long. The junction had 6 bases not matched to a gene; V was cut back by 5 bases and J by 7 bases. The CDR3 loop is CASSQDRVGGYTF. In nucleotides, the CDR3 is TGTGCCAGCAGTCAGGACAGGGTGGGTGGCTACACCTTC.

The chain uses TRBV6-1 and TRBJ2-7; 11 bases line up with TRBD2. V shed 2 bases, J shed 0 bases, and the junction held 6 bases outside the gene matches. The CDR3 loop spans 17 amino acids. From germline, CDR1 is MNHNS and CDR2 SASEGT. CDR3 residues: CASSELTSGTYSYEQYF. The CDR3 DNA reads TGTGCCAGCAGTGAATTGACTAGCGGGACGTACTCCTACGAGCAGTACTTC.

The sample holds one count of this clone. The chain carries TRBV3-1 (or the pseudogene TRBV3-2) and TRBJ2-7; D may correspond to TRBD1 or TRBD2 (5 bases each). Germline CDR1 LGHDT, CDR2 YNNKEL (reference sequence). Between the trimmed V and J ends, which lost 8 bases and 3 bases, there was a span of 17 bases. The CDR3 contains 14 residues. As DNA, the CDR3 is TGTGCCAGCGCTCGGGGCGCCTCTGGCTACGAGCAGTACTTC. Its protein product is CASARGASGYEQYF.

This chain uses TRBV28 with TRBJ2-5; weak D call: TRBD2 (6 bases). CDR1 and CDR2 (germline): MDHEN, SYDVKM. The CDR3 loop spans 14 amino acids. V was clipped by 5 bases and J by 4 bases, with 14 bases between them. The CDR3 loop is CASSSGQTLETQYF. CDR3 coding DNA: TGTGCCAGCAGTAGCGGGCAGACTTTAGAGACCCAGTACTTC.

Comments on this clone: Within the sample, other DNA sequences also encode this same CDR3. This chain connects TRBV6-5 to TRBJ2-7; TRBD1 matches at 9 bases. V lost 8 bases, J lost 3 bases, and 5 bases stayed unmatched. CDR3 length equals 13 residues. The germline V gene has CDR1 MNHEY and CDR2 SVGAGI. CDR3 sequence: CASRPGQGYEQYF. Written as DNA, the CDR3 is TGTGCCAGCCGGCCGGGACAGGGCTACGAGCAGTACTTC.

The V call is TRBV7-2, the J call TRBJ1-1, with 7 bases aligning to TRBD1. Germline V gene lookup returns CDR1 SGHTA and CDR2 FQGNSA. The CDR3 is 14 amino acids. V lost 3 bases, J lost 1 base, and 2 bases stayed unmatched. The CDR3, as DNA: TGTGCCAGCAGCTTCGGACAGGCGAACACTGAAGCTTTCTTT. Its translation is CASSFGQANTEAFF.

V usage is TRBV30 and J usage is TRBJ2-1, with D possibly being TRBD1 or TRBD2 (5 bases each). The length of the CDR3 is 13 residues. In germline, CDR1 is GTSNPN, CDR2 SVGIG (reference sequence). Trimming left V 2 bases short and J 6 bases short, with 11 bases between. In nucleotides, the CDR3 is TGTGCCTGGAGTACTAGACAGATCAATGAGCAGTTCTTC. Amino acids: CAWSTRQINEQFF.

This clone occurred many times. V gene TRBV7-9 combines with J gene TRBJ2-7, with TRBD2 as a possible D gene (7 bases). The germline V and J ends were trimmed by 1 base and 4 bases, with 11 bases remaining between them. Germline V gene data show CDR1 as SEHNR and CDR2 as FQNEAQ (reference sequence). This CDR3 contains 14 residues. CDR3 loop: CASSLVQGGYEQYF. CDR3 nucleotides: TGTGCCAGCAGCTTAGTACAGGGAGGGTACGAGCAGTACTTC.

The V call is TRBV5-8, the J call TRBJ2-7, with TRBD1 as a possible D gene (5 bases). The CDR3 totals 15 residues. CDR1 and CDR2 (germline): SGHTS, YDEGEE. Trimming shortened V by 0 bases and J by 4 bases, and 14 bases separated the two germline ends. CDR3 sequence: CASSLAWSRAYEQYF. The CDR3 DNA reads as TGTGCCAGCAGCTTGGCCTGGAGCAGGGCTTACGAGCAGTACTTC.

This chain links TRBV27 with TRBJ2-7; D is perhaps TRBD1 (5 bases). The CDR3 is made up of 15 amino acids. Between the trimmed V and J ends, which lost 6 bases and 0 bases, there was a span of 15 bases. Germline CDR1 and CDR2: MNHEY and SMNVEV (reference sequence). CDR3 region: CASRLTGVSSYEQYF. The CDR3 DNA is TGTGCCAGCAGACTCACAGGCGTAAGCTCCTACGAGCAGTACTTC.

CDR3 loop: CASGPYQVMNTEAFF. CDR3 coding DNA: TGTGCCAGTGGGCCCTACCAGGTCATGAACACTGAAGCTTTCTTT. The gene calls are TRBV28 and TRBJ1-1; no clear D. CDR1 is MDHEN and CDR2 is SYDVKM in the germline V gene. This CDR3 has 15 residues. V was clipped by 9 bases and J by 0 bases, with 17 bases between them.